This TCR beta chain originates from a study of cytomegalovirus exposure and HLA in healthy donors. Study findings and constraints: Common viral pathogens seemed, in a later analysis, to connect with several of the most significant clusters. Confirmation in vitro established that a few CMV-associated chains were specific for CMV antigens. In a later analysis, donors in an Asian-associated ancestry cluster reportedly had fewer N-insertions in productive TCRs than the cohort mean. One variant, a missense change in DCLRE1C, was linked in a later analysis to TCR beta V- and J-gene trimming.

Comment on this clone: The antigen is not known.

V dropped 5 bases and J dropped 1 base, with 17 bases sitting between them. Per germline, CDR1 GTSNPN and CDR2 SVGIG (reference sequence). This CDR3 has 15 amino acids. In the PCR, 60 Vbeta and 13 Jbeta primers were used. The data were produced by immunoSEQ multiplex PCR, yet TCRdb's version contains in-frame clones alone and is incomplete. Among 200,000 or so clones listed, more than 75% were seen once. The chain uses TRBV30 and TRBJ1-1, with D possibly matching TRBD1 (6 bases). This clonotype originated in a girl in the first two years of life in good health and CMV-seronegative. The sequenced sample consisted of PBMCs. The CDR3 coding sequence is TGTGCCTGGGTCGGGGGGCAGAGCCGGAACACTGAAGCTTTCTTT. Translated: CAWVGGQSRNTEAFF.